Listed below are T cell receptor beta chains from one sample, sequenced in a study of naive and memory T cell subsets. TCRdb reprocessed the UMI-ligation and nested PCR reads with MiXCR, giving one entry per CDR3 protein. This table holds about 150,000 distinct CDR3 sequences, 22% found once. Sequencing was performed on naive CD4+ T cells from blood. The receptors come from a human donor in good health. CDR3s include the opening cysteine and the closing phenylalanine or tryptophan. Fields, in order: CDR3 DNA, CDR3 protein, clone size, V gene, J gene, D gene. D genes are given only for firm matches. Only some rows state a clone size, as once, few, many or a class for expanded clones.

cdr3_nt: TGTGCCAGCAGCTCGAACGTGGTTCAGGGCAATGAGCAGTTCTTC; cdr3_aa: CASSSNVVQGNEQFF; clone_size: .; v_call: TRBV11-2; j_call: TRBJ2-1; d_call: .
cdr3_nt: TGTGCCAGTAGTATAGACAGGGTCAATCAGCCCCAGCATTTT; cdr3_aa: CASSIDRVNQPQHF; clone_size: many; v_call: TRBV19; j_call: TRBJ1-5; d_call: .
cdr3_nt: TGTGCCAGCAGTTACTCGGGCAGCAGGTCTAACTATGGCTACACCTTC; cdr3_aa: CASSYSGSRSNYGYTF; clone_size: .; v_call: TRBV6-5; j_call: TRBJ1-2; d_call: .
cdr3_nt: TGTGCCAGCAGCTTTTTTCGGCGGGAGCGGGAGACCCAGTACTTC; cdr3_aa: CASSFFRRERETQYF; clone_size: few; v_call: TRBV11-2; j_call: TRBJ2-5; d_call: TRBD2
cdr3_nt: TGCAGTGCTTCCCGGGACAGAAATAGCAATCAGCCCCAGCATTTT; cdr3_aa: CSASRDRNSNQPQHF; clone_size: once; v_call: TRBV20-1; j_call: TRBJ1-5; d_call: TRBD1
cdr3_nt: TGCGCCGGCGGGACAGGGAGGGACAATGAGCAGTTCTTC; cdr3_aa: CAGGTGRDNEQFF; clone_size: many; v_call: TRBV4-1; j_call: TRBJ2-1; d_call: TRBD1
cdr3_nt: TGTGCCAGCAGCTTCCCGGGACTAAGAGCCTACGAGCAGTACTTC; cdr3_aa: CASSFPGLRAYEQYF; clone_size: few; v_call: TRBV11-2; j_call: TRBJ2-7; d_call: TRBD2
cdr3_nt: TGTGCCAGCAGTTTGAGGGGGCCCCCCGAGCAGTACTTC; cdr3_aa: CASSLRGPPEQYF; clone_size: few; v_call: TRBV28; j_call: TRBJ2-7; d_call: TRBD1
cdr3_nt: TGCAGTGCTAGAGTTGTGCCCGGGGAGCTGTTTTTT; cdr3_aa: CSARVVPGELFF; clone_size: .; v_call: TRBV20-1; j_call: TRBJ2-2; d_call: .
cdr3_nt: TGTGCCAGCAGTTTCCAAACAGGGAATTCACCCCTCCACTTT; cdr3_aa: CASSFQTGNSPLHF; clone_size: .; v_call: TRBV28; j_call: TRBJ1-6; d_call: .
cdr3_nt: TGTGCCTGGAGTAGGCGACAGGGCACTGAAGCTTTCTTT; cdr3_aa: CAWSRRQGTEAFF; clone_size: .; v_call: TRBV30; j_call: TRBJ1-1; d_call: TRBD1
cdr3_nt: TGCAGCGTTGAACTGGGGGAGCTGTTTTTT; cdr3_aa: CSVELGELFF; clone_size: many; v_call: TRBV29-1; j_call: TRBJ2-2; d_call: .
cdr3_nt: TGTGCCAGCAGTTTTAGTGCAGGGGTGGGGGCCAACGTCCTGACTTTC; cdr3_aa: CASSFSAGVGANVLTF; clone_size: many; v_call: TRBV28; j_call: TRBJ2-6; d_call: .
cdr3_nt: TGTGCCAGCCGGCCCACCCTAGGGAGCGAGCAGTACTTC; cdr3_aa: CASRPTLGSEQYF; clone_size: few; v_call: TRBV28; j_call: TRBJ2-7; d_call: .
cdr3_nt: TGCAGTGCTAGTGATCCTAGCGGGAGGGCTGCCGATGAGCAGTTCTTC; cdr3_aa: CSASDPSGRAADEQFF; clone_size: few; v_call: TRBV20-1; j_call: TRBJ2-1; d_call: TRBD2
cdr3_nt: TGCAGCGCTACCGGGACGACAGAGACCCAGTACTTC; cdr3_aa: CSATGTTETQYF; clone_size: many; v_call: TRBV29-1; j_call: TRBJ2-5; d_call: .
cdr3_nt: TGCGCCAGCAGCTTGGCAGGGGGAGAAATCTATGGCTACACCTTC; cdr3_aa: CASSLAGGEIYGYTF; clone_size: once; v_call: TRBV5-1; j_call: TRBJ1-2; d_call: TRBD1
cdr3_nt: TGTGCCAGCACCTTGGGACCAGGGGGGACCCAGTACTTC; cdr3_aa: CASTLGPGGTQYF; clone_size: .; v_call: TRBV12-3/TRBV12-4; j_call: TRBJ2-5; d_call: TRBD1
cdr3_nt: TGTGCCAGCAGTTTATTAGTGAGCCTAGCGGCCTACGAGCAGTACTTC; cdr3_aa: CASSLLVSLAAYEQYF; clone_size: .; v_call: TRBV28; j_call: TRBJ2-7; d_call: TRBD2
cdr3_nt: TGTGCCAGCAGAAGGGGACAGGGGACCTACGAGCAGTACTTC; cdr3_aa: CASRRGQGTYEQYF; clone_size: .; v_call: TRBV28; j_call: TRBJ2-7; d_call: TRBD1
cdr3_nt: TGCAGCGCGATCAAGAACACTGAAGCTTTCTTT; cdr3_aa: CSAIKNTEAFF; clone_size: few; v_call: TRBV29-1; j_call: TRBJ1-1; d_call: .
cdr3_nt: TGTGCCAGCAGCAAAGCGTATGGCGCTGTCATTGTAAATCAGCCCCAGCATTTT; cdr3_aa: CASSKAYGAVIVNQPQHF; clone_size: few; v_call: TRBV21-1; j_call: TRBJ1-5; d_call: .
cdr3_nt: TGTGCCAGCAGCTTCAGGGTGGGGGCCTACGAGCAGTACTTC; cdr3_aa: CASSFRVGAYEQYF; clone_size: .; v_call: TRBV7-8; j_call: TRBJ2-7; d_call: .
cdr3_nt: TGTGCCAGCAGTGAACGCGGGACTGCATTTGAAGCTTTCTTT; cdr3_aa: CASSERGTAFEAFF; clone_size: few; v_call: TRBV6-1; j_call: TRBJ1-1; d_call: .
cdr3_nt: TGTGCCAGCAGTGTCGCCCCAGATACGCAGTATTTT; cdr3_aa: CASSVAPDTQYF; clone_size: few; v_call: TRBV2; j_call: TRBJ2-3; d_call: .
cdr3_nt: TGTGCCAGCAGGACTGGACTAGCGGGAAGGAAGGATACGCAGTATTTT; cdr3_aa: CASRTGLAGRKDTQYF; clone_size: many; v_call: TRBV2; j_call: TRBJ2-3; d_call: TRBD2
cdr3_nt: TGCGCCAGCAGCCAAGGACAGGCTCAGATGAACACTGAAGCTTTCTTT; cdr3_aa: CASSQGQAQMNTEAFF; clone_size: few; v_call: TRBV4-3; j_call: TRBJ1-1; d_call: .
cdr3_nt: TGTGCCAGCAGCCGGGGTAGCTACAATGAGCAGTTCTTC; cdr3_aa: CASSRGSYNEQFF; clone_size: few; v_call: TRBV7-2; j_call: TRBJ2-1; d_call: .
cdr3_nt: TGTGCCAGCAGCGTAGAGGATAGCAATCAGCCCCAGCATTTT; cdr3_aa: CASSVEDSNQPQHF; clone_size: .; v_call: TRBV9; j_call: TRBJ1-5; d_call: .
cdr3_nt: TGCAGCGTTGGGGATATAAACACCATATATTTT; cdr3_aa: CSVGDINTIYF; clone_size: few; v_call: TRBV29-1; j_call: TRBJ1-3; d_call: .
cdr3_nt: TGCGCCAGCAGTCGGAACTACCCCAGCTCCTACAATGAGCAGTTCTTC; cdr3_aa: CASSRNYPSSYNEQFF; clone_size: once; v_call: TRBV4-1; j_call: TRBJ2-1; d_call: .
cdr3_nt: TGTGCCAGCAGCGCGGGACAGGTGATCTCTCGAAACACCATATATTTT; cdr3_aa: CASSAGQVISRNTIYF; clone_size: few; v_call: TRBV28; j_call: TRBJ1-3; d_call: TRBD1
cdr3_nt: TGTGCCAGCAGTCCTGGGACTTCCCTCGGCGATACGCAGTATTTT; cdr3_aa: CASSPGTSLGDTQYF; clone_size: few; v_call: TRBV28; j_call: TRBJ2-3; d_call: .
cdr3_nt: TGTGCCAGCAGCTTTAGCGGGAGGATCGGGAATGAGCAGTTCTTC; cdr3_aa: CASSFSGRIGNEQFF; clone_size: .; v_call: TRBV7-2; j_call: TRBJ2-1; d_call: TRBD2
cdr3_nt: TGTGCCAGCAGTTACTGGACGAGCTACGAGCAGTACTTC; cdr3_aa: CASSYWTSYEQYF; clone_size: once; v_call: TRBV6-2/TRBV6-3; j_call: TRBJ2-7; d_call: .
cdr3_nt: TGCAGTGCTAGGGAGCGGAGCACAGATACGCAGTATTTT; cdr3_aa: CSARERSTDTQYF; clone_size: .; v_call: TRBV20-1; j_call: TRBJ2-3; d_call: .
cdr3_nt: TGTGCCAGCAGCTTGAGGGGGACGGGTGAGCAGTACTTC; cdr3_aa: CASSLRGTGEQYF; clone_size: once; v_call: TRBV5-8; j_call: TRBJ2-7; d_call: .
cdr3_nt: TGTGCCAGCAGTTTAAAAGGGACCCAGTACTTC; cdr3_aa: CASSLKGTQYF; clone_size: many; v_call: TRBV12-3/TRBV12-4; j_call: TRBJ2-5; d_call: .
cdr3_nt: TGTGCCAGCAGTACACAGGGGGGAAGACAAGAGACCCAGTACTTC; cdr3_aa: CASSTQGGRQETQYF; clone_size: .; v_call: TRBV6-5; j_call: TRBJ2-5; d_call: TRBD1
cdr3_nt: TGTGCCAGCAGTGGGGAGAGGACCGCAGGGGGGTATGGCTACACCTTC; cdr3_aa: CASSGERTAGGYGYTF; clone_size: .; v_call: TRBV27; j_call: TRBJ1-2; d_call: TRBD1
cdr3_nt: TGTGCTAGTGGCCCTGGACAGGGCACCTACGAGCAGTACTTC; cdr3_aa: CASGPGQGTYEQYF; clone_size: many; v_call: TRBV12-5; j_call: TRBJ2-7; d_call: TRBD1
cdr3_nt: TGCAGTGCCACGAAGCGAACCACAGATACGCAGTATTTT; cdr3_aa: CSATKRTTDTQYF; clone_size: .; v_call: TRBV20-1; j_call: TRBJ2-3; d_call: .
cdr3_nt: TGTGCCAGCGATCCTAGCGGGAGGGCAGCCAATGAGCAGTTCTTC; cdr3_aa: CASDPSGRAANEQFF; clone_size: .; v_call: TRBV6-5; j_call: TRBJ2-1; d_call: TRBD2
cdr3_nt: TGTGCCATCAGTGCCCTGGGACAGGGTCCCCACGAGCAGTACTTC; cdr3_aa: CAISALGQGPHEQYF; clone_size: many; v_call: TRBV10-3; j_call: TRBJ2-7; d_call: TRBD1
cdr3_nt: TGTGCCAGCAGCTTTTCAGGACTTACCACCTACAATGAGCAGTTCTTC; cdr3_aa: CASSFSGLTTYNEQFF; clone_size: few; v_call: TRBV7-2; j_call: TRBJ2-1; d_call: .
cdr3_nt: TGCGCCAGCAGCTTGGCCGGGGGGCCTTCGGATTCACCCCTCCACTTT; cdr3_aa: CASSLAGGPSDSPLHF; clone_size: .; v_call: TRBV5-1; j_call: TRBJ1-6; d_call: .
cdr3_nt: TGCAGCGTTACAGATAAAGAGACCCAGTACTTC; cdr3_aa: CSVTDKETQYF; clone_size: many; v_call: TRBV29-1; j_call: TRBJ2-5; d_call: .
cdr3_nt: TGCAGCGTTGCTTCGGACGGGGCTAGAAACGAGCAGTACTTC; cdr3_aa: CSVASDGARNEQYF; clone_size: many; v_call: TRBV29-1; j_call: TRBJ2-7; d_call: .
cdr3_nt: TGTGCCTGGAGTGTATTGTCCGATCAGCCCCAGCATTTT; cdr3_aa: CAWSVLSDQPQHF; clone_size: .; v_call: TRBV30; j_call: TRBJ1-5; d_call: .